These 30 T cell receptor beta chains came from one sample sequenced in a study of blood T cell repertoires in COVID-19 (dated by TCRdb to about 2020). The library came from the immunoSEQ multiplex PCR assay. TCRdb limited this immuneACCESS table to in-frame rearrangements with V and J called. A share of clones is missing; checked studies link under half to unresolved V genes, and the rest is unexplained. This sample gives tens of thousands of clones in total; 83% of them show up just once. The top ten hold 5.5% to 8% of the sample. The sample comprised peripheral blood. Receptors were obtained from a man aged 30-40 years with COVID-19, enrolled during active disease.

There are a few counts of this clone. The rearrangement links TRBV10-3 to TRBJ2-1; 14 bases map to TRBD2. The CDR3 extends over 18 amino acids. Per germline, CDR1 ENHRY and CDR2 SYGVKD. The ends lost 6 bases at V and 6 bases at J; junction bases unmatched: 13. This CDR3 is CAISVGLAGAMGGNEQFF. The CDR3 bases are TGTGCCATCAGCGTGGGACTAGCGGGAGCTATGGGCGGCAATGAGCAGTTCTTC.

The chain combines TRBV5-1 with TRBJ2-1; D might be TRBD1 (5 bases). Germline V lookup: CDR1 SGHRS, CDR2 YFSETQ. V was trimmed by 3 bases and J by 0 bases, leaving 13 bases between them. This CDR3 is 16 amino acids long. The CDR3 spells CASSSTGLSSYNEQFF. The CDR3 bases are TGCGCCAGCAGCTCTACAGGCCTTTCCTCCTACAATGAGCAGTTCTTC.

This clone was counted a single time. V is TRBV27 and J is TRBJ2-3; TRBD2 matches 8 bases. The V gene's germline CDR1 is MNHEY and CDR2 SMNVEV (reference sequence). Germline trimming cut 5 bases from V and 4 bases from J; bases unmatched to any gene: 5. The CDR3 is 14 amino acids. The CDR3 protein is CASSTGRGADTQYF. Written as DNA, the CDR3 is TGTGCCAGCAGTACCGGGAGGGGGGCAGATACGCAGTATTTT.

The CDR3 region is CASSSLKNTEAFF. As DNA, the CDR3 is TGTGCCAGCAGCTCCCTTAAGAACACTGAAGCTTTCTTT. The chain employs TRBV28 and TRBJ1-1; D not resolved. The CDR3 runs 13 residues. V was pared by 6 bases and J by 1 base, with 9 bases between. Per germline, CDR1 MDHEN and CDR2 SYDVKM.

This clone appeared once. The rearrangement joins TRBV7-8 to TRBJ2-1; D possibly corresponds to TRBD2 (5 bases). CDR1 is SGHVS, CDR2 FQNEAQ, per germline. V dropped 5 bases and J dropped 5 bases, with 19 bases sitting between them. This CDR3 is 16 amino acids long. DNA of the CDR3: TGTGCCAGCAGCCTTAGCAGTACATTAGCGCACAATGAGCAGTTCTTC. This translates into CASSLSSTLAHNEQFF.

The chain combines TRBV2 with TRBJ2-3; no firm D call. Germline CDR1 and CDR2: SNHLY and FYNNEI. CDR3 length: 12 residues. The V and J ends lost 2 bases and 6 bases respectively, with 6 bases between them. CDR3 loop: CASSELEDTQYF. CDR3 nucleotides: TGTGCCAGCAGTGAATTAGAGGATACGCAGTATTTT.

This clone came up once. This sequence joins TRBV7-9 and TRBJ1-1; 7 nucleotides match TRBD1. The CDR3 spans 14 residues. Per germline, CDR1 SEHNR and CDR2 FQNEAQ (reference sequence). J was trimmed by 1 base and V by 6 bases; bases with no gene match: 5. CDR3 DNA sequence: TGTGCCAGCAGGAAGGGACAGACGAACACTGAAGCTTTCTTT. Amino acid sequence: CASRKGQTNTEAFF.

V usage is TRBV27 and J usage is TRBJ1-2; TRBD1 might be the D (6 bases). CDR1 MNHEY and CDR2 SMNVEV come from the germline V gene (reference sequence). The length of the CDR3 is 16 residues. The V gene lost 4 bases and the J gene lost 0 bases, with 15 bases spanning the gap. In nucleotides, the CDR3 is TGTGCCAGCAGTTCCCGCCGGACAGTTTCTAACTATGGCTACACCTTC. Its protein product is CASSSRRTVSNYGYTF.

This clone was detected once. The V call is TRBV11-2, the J call TRBJ2-3, with D possibly being TRBD2 (6 bases). Germline CDR1 and CDR2: SGHAT and FQNNGV. The CDR3 has 13 residues. This CDR3 is CAYSGGSTDTQYF. DNA for the CDR3: TGTGCTTATAGCGGAGGGAGCACAGATACGCAGTATTTT.

The genes are TRBV5-8 and TRBJ2-7; 10 nucleotides match TRBD2. V was pared by 3 bases and J by 1 base, with 1 base of the junction left unmatched. Germline assignment: CDR1 SGHTS and CDR2 YDEGEE. The CDR3 loop spans 14 amino acids. CDR3 in DNA: TGTGCCAGCAGCTATAGCGGGAGGTCCTACGAGCAGTACTTC. The encoded protein is CASSYSGRSYEQYF.

The V call is TRBV7-9, the J call TRBJ2-5; 7 nucleotides line up with TRBD1. V trimming: 5 bases; J trimming: 5 bases; junction bases outside the gene matches: 8. Germline V gives CDR1 SEHNR, CDR2 FQNEAQ (reference sequence). This CDR3 is 14 amino acids long. The CDR3 region is CASSPQTGKETQYF. CDR3 nucleotide sequence: TGTGCCAGCAGCCCCCAGACAGGGAAGGAGACCCAGTACTTC.

V is TRBV29-1 and J is TRBJ2-7, with D possibly being TRBD1 (5 bases). Germline CDR1 SQVTM, CDR2 ANQGSEA. This CDR3 region has 11 residues. The CDR3 reads CAVRVNYEQYF. Here the CDR3 DNA reads TGCGCGGTCAGGGTCAACTACGAGCAGTACTTC.

The chain couples TRBV19 to TRBJ2-5; TRBD2 is a possible D gene (5 bases). Germline lookup yields CDR1 LNHDA and CDR2 SQIVND (reference sequence). V lost 0 bases to trimming and J lost 13 bases, with 15 bases between them. The CDR3 contains 13 residues. CDR3 region: CASSIDFDGMRYF. The CDR3 bases are TGTGCCAGTAGTATAGACTTCGACGGGATGCGGTACTTC.

This clone was seen just once. The sample holds other DNA sequences that translate to the same CDR3. This chain uses TRBV5-6 with TRBJ2-5; D is possibly TRBD2 (5 bases). The CDR3 has 14 amino acids. Germline-derived CDR1 and CDR2 are SGHDT and YYEEEE. Trimming left V 1 base short and J 4 bases short, with 11 bases between. As DNA, the CDR3 is TGTGCCAGCAGCTTGATAACTAGTAGAGAGACCCAGTACTTC. This translates into CASSLITSRETQYF.

The rearrangement joins TRBV4-1 to TRBJ1-2, with 7 bases lining up with TRBD1. V dropped 1 base and J dropped 3; count of bases not matched to a gene: 8. This CDR3 contains 16 residues. CDR1 and CDR2 (germline): MGHRA, YSYEKL. The CDR3 loop reads CASSQADREPHYGYTF. In DNA, the CDR3 is TGCGCCAGCAGCCAAGCTGACAGGGAGCCTCACTATGGCTACACCTTC.

The V call is TRBV2, the J call TRBJ2-5; D gene unclear. This CDR3 has 10 amino acids. The germline V gene encodes CDR1 SNHLY and CDR2 FYNNEI. Trimming removed 7 bases at V and 5 bases at J, with 5 bases between. The CDR3 bases are TGTGCCAGCAAAGAGGAGACCCAGTACTTC. Its translation: CASKEETQYF.

This chain uses TRBV9 with TRBJ2-2; 10 bases match TRBD1. J was trimmed by 5 bases and V by 3 bases; bases with no gene match: 4. The germline V gene has CDR1 SGDLS and CDR2 YYNGEE. This CDR3 has 15 amino acids. CDR3: CASSGDRGRTGELFF. In DNA form, the CDR3 reads TGTGCCAGCAGCGGGGACAGGGGAAGGACCGGGGAGCTGTTTTTT.

This clone was found once. The chain recombines TRBV18 with TRBJ1-6; D gene unclear. This CDR3 is 15 amino acids long. In germline, CDR1 is KGHSH, CDR2 LQKENI. V was shortened by 3 bases and J by 4 bases, with 10 bases between the two germline ends. The CDR3 loop is CASSPETLYNSPLHF. The CDR3 bases are TGTGCCAGCTCACCGGAGACGTTGTATAATTCACCCCTCCACTTT.

The chain has TRBV7-2 and TRBJ2-5, with TRBD1 matching 9 bases. This CDR3 contains 14 residues. Trimming cost V 3 bases and J 3 bases; bases outside gene matches: 2. The germline V gene has CDR1 SGHTA and CDR2 FQGNSA. For the CDR3, the DNA is TGTGCCAGCAGCTTCTGGACAGGGGAAGAGACCCAGTACTTC. Its protein is CASSFWTGEETQYF.

The V gene is TRBV5-1, the J gene TRBJ1-4, with 9 bases that match TRBD1. V dropped 4 bases and J dropped 4; count of bases not matched to a gene: 8. Germline V gene data show CDR1 as SGHRS and CDR2 as YFSETQ. The CDR3 has 16 residues. CDR3 in DNA: TGCGCCAGCAGCCCTTCGGGACAGGGACGTAATGAAAAACTGTTTTTT. The encoded protein is CASSPSGQGRNEKLFF.

V usage is TRBV18 and J usage is TRBJ2-7; maybe TRBD1 (6 bases). CDR3 size: 14 residues. V was clipped by 3 bases and J by 2 bases, with 11 bases between them. The germline CDR1 and CDR2 sequences are KGHSH and LQKENI. In DNA form, the CDR3 reads TGTGCCAGCTCACCGTTTGGACAGACCTACGAGCAGTACTTC. Translating gives CASSPFGQTYEQYF.

The chain links TRBV18 to TRBJ2-2, with 8 bases matching TRBD1. Germline loops: CDR1 KGHSH, CDR2 LQKENI. There are 16 residues in the CDR3. After removal of 2 bases from V and 4 bases from J, the junction contained 6 bases not matched to a gene. CDR3 in amino acids: CASSPLTGVSTGELFF. CDR3 DNA: TGTGCCAGCTCACCATTGACAGGGGTTAGCACCGGGGAGCTGTTTTTT. Full variable domain (missing parts from reference TRBV18 and TRBJ2-2): NAGVMQNPRHLVRRRGQEARLRCSPMKGHSHVYWYRQLPEEGLKFMVYLQKENIIDESGMPKERFSAEFPKEGPSILRIQQVVRGDSAAYFCASSPLTGVSTGELFFGEGSRLTVL.

This clone was picked up one time. This chain uses TRBV19 with TRBJ2-6; possibly TRBD1 for D (5 bases). This CDR3 is 16 amino acids long. Germline loops: CDR1 LNHDA, CDR2 SQIVND (reference sequence). V was shortened by 3 bases and J by 2 bases, with 11 bases between the two germline ends. Here the CDR3 reads CASSIDSGTGANVLTF. The CDR3 DNA reads TGTGCCAGTAGTATCGATTCAGGGACTGGGGCCAACGTCCTGACTTTC. Combining the CDR3 with reference TRBV19 and TRBJ2-6 gives the whole variable domain DGGITQSPKYLFRKEGQNVTLSCEQNLNHDAMYWYRQDPGQGLRLIYYSQIVNDFQKGDIAEGYSVSREKKESFPLTVTSAQKNPTAFYLCASSIDSGTGANVLTFGAGSRLTVL.

The chain has TRBV4-1 and TRBJ1-1; maybe TRBD1 (6 bases). CDR1 MGHRA and CDR2 YSYEKL come from the germline V gene. The CDR3 totals 17 residues. V lost 0 bases and J 10 bases, leaving 24 bases between the germline ends. CDR3 sequence reads: CASSQEGADAGGEVAFF. CDR3 coding DNA: TGCGCCAGCAGCCAAGAGGGCGCCGACGCGGGGGGCGAAGTAGCTTTCTTT.

The chain employs TRBV28 and TRBJ2-7; D remains ambiguous. This CDR3 has 11 amino acids. V was shortened by 6 bases and J by 4 bases, with 7 bases between the two germline ends. CDR1 and CDR2 from the germline V gene are MDHEN and SYDVKM. The CDR3 bases are TGTGCCAGCAGATCCTCTTACGAGCAGTACTTC. Protein: CASRSSYEQYF.

The chain carries TRBV10-3 and TRBJ1-2; 7 bases are a match to TRBD1. Germline lookup yields CDR1 ENHRY and CDR2 SYGVKD. The trim removed 4 bases at V and 3 bases at J, leaving 8 bases unmatched. This CDR3 is built from 15 residues. CDR3 residues: CAISGRRQGDYGYTF. For the CDR3, the DNA is TGTGCCATCAGTGGCCGTAGACAGGGTGACTATGGCTACACCTTC.

This rearrangement joins TRBV18 to TRBJ1-2, with TRBD1 identical over 9 bases. Germline CDR1 KGHSH, CDR2 LQKENI. The CDR3 is 13 residues long. The V segment lost 6 bases and the J segment 5 bases; nucleotides outside the gene matches: 4. The CDR3 spells CASSPDRGYGYTF. Written as DNA, the CDR3 is TGTGCCAGCTCGCCGGACAGGGGATATGGCTACACCTTC.

The V and J genes are TRBV11-2 and TRBJ2-7; 9 positions agree with TRBD2. With 4 bases clipped from V and 5 bases from J, the junction kept 6 bases outside the gene matches. Per the germline V gene, CDR1 is SGHAT and CDR2 is FQNNGV. This CDR3 region has 14 residues. For the CDR3, the DNA is TGTGCCAGCAGCTGGGAGGCGGGAGGGGACGAGCAGTACTTC. It codes for CASSWEAGGDEQYF.

V usage is TRBV4-3 and J usage is TRBJ2-1; 8 bases fit TRBD2. The germline gives CDR1 LGHNA, CDR2 YSLEER. The junction had 2 bases not matched to a gene; V was cut back by 1 base and J by 6 bases. The CDR3 spans 14 residues. CDR3 in amino acids: CASSQGGTSNEQFF. CDR3 DNA: TGCGCCAGCAGCCAAGGGGGGACTAGCAATGAGCAGTTCTTC.

The chain links TRBV19 to TRBJ2-1; the D gene is possibly TRBD1 (5 bases). Deletions cut 6 bases from V and 5 bases from J, with 14 bases between. Germline CDR1 is LNHDA and CDR2 is SQIVND (reference sequence). CDR3 size: 14 residues. The chain's CDR3 is CASRPLGRDNEQFF. The CDR3 DNA sequence: TGTGCCAGTAGGCCCTTGGGCAGGGACAATGAGCAGTTCTTC.